These T cell receptor beta chains were read from a single sample in a study of blood T cells in healthy people across ages. TCRdb called the 5' RACE reads again in MiXCR, with one record for every CDR3 protein. The top ten hold approximately 0.71% of the sample, which has roughly 1,100,000 distinct CDR3 sequences, under 30% seen once. Another study also made use of these data, one on T cells of mothers and their children.

The sequenced material came from blood. These receptors were obtained from a girl aged 2 to 10 in good health. Each CDR3 is given with its conserved first and last residue.

v_gene: TRBV28; j_gene: TRBJ1-4; CDR3aa: CASSFGATNEKLFF
v_gene: TRBV7-2; j_gene: TRBJ2-2; CDR3aa: CASSLLTTNTGELFF
v_gene: TRBV27; j_gene: TRBJ1-6; CDR3aa: CASSLGTGTVNSPLHF
v_gene: TRBV11-2; j_gene: TRBJ2-5; CDR3aa: CASSFNFPDQVWAGIETQYF
v_gene: TRBV4-3; j_gene: NA; CDR3aa: CASSLDRERGVDEQFF
v_gene: TRBV6-5; j_gene: NA; CDR3aa: CASSYRPGTGVYEQYF
v_gene: TRBV27; j_gene: TRBJ1-1; CDR3aa: CASSYVSSTWNTEAFF
v_gene: TRBV7-2; j_gene: NA; CDR3aa: CASSGRKTPRTVDEQYF
v_gene: TRBV6-2/TRBV6-3; j_gene: TRBJ1-1; CDR3aa: CATSGRNTEAFF
v_gene: TRBV6-6; j_gene: TRBJ2-5; CDR3aa: CGTGLGETQYF
v_gene: TRBV7-2; j_gene: TRBJ1-2; CDR3aa: CASSLVPGTNYGYTF
v_gene: TRBV28; j_gene: TRBJ2-5; CDR3aa: CASSPGLARASTQYF
v_gene: TRBV4-1; j_gene: TRBJ2-7; CDR3aa: CASSQDTGFYEQYF
v_gene: TRBV3-1; j_gene: TRBJ2-2; CDR3aa: CASSQGYSGGLFF
v_gene: TRBV18; j_gene: NA; CDR3aa: CASSPVQVYEQYF
v_gene: TRBV5-1; j_gene: TRBJ2-7; CDR3aa: CASSTDLSEQYF
v_gene: TRBV28; j_gene: TRBJ2-1; CDR3aa: CASSLASGTYNEQFF
v_gene: TRBV28; j_gene: TRBJ2-7; CDR3aa: CASSYRGTYEQYF
v_gene: TRBV5-6; j_gene: TRBJ2-5; CDR3aa: CASSLVQGRETQYF
v_gene: TRBV28; j_gene: TRBJ2-5; CDR3aa: CASREDSEVTQYF
v_gene: TRBV5-6; j_gene: TRBJ2-5; CDR3aa: CASSLAAGVEQYF
v_gene: TRBV5-1; j_gene: TRBJ2-5; CDR3aa: CASSLATDTRETQYF
v_gene: TRBV11-2; j_gene: TRBJ2-2; CDR3aa: CASSWGQGAVNTGELFF
v_gene: TRBV20-1; j_gene: NA; CDR3aa: CSVNLGQASQETQYF
v_gene: TRBV6-1; j_gene: TRBJ2-4; CDR3aa: CASSVLTKNIQYF
v_gene: TRBV6-5; j_gene: TRBJ2-5; CDR3aa: CASSRHPWTAKETQYF
v_gene: TRBV10-3; j_gene: TRBJ1-6; CDR3aa: CAISELRASSNSPLHF
v_gene: TRBV7-9; j_gene: TRBJ2-7; CDR3aa: CASSLSYGGYEQYF
v_gene: TRBV3-1; j_gene: TRBJ2-1; CDR3aa: CASSQEVIPSYNEQFF
v_gene: TRBV29-1; j_gene: TRBJ2-1; CDR3aa: CSVEIPSGSSNEQFF
v_gene: TRBV20-1; j_gene: TRBJ2-1; CDR3aa: CSAPRSGFESSEQFF
v_gene: TRBV20-1; j_gene: TRBJ1-1; CDR3aa: CSARDRGRRDTEAFF
v_gene: TRBV7-6; j_gene: TRBJ2-5; CDR3aa: CASSPPGLADFARTQYF
v_gene: TRBV5-5; j_gene: TRBJ2-7; CDR3aa: CASSLGRDGYEQYF
v_gene: TRBV7-2; j_gene: TRBJ1-5; CDR3aa: CASSLALSQPQHF
v_gene: TRBV12-3/TRBV12-4; j_gene: TRBJ2-1; CDR3aa: CASSPTTYNEQFF
v_gene: TRBV15; j_gene: TRBJ2-6; CDR3aa: CATSSLAGSGANVLTF
v_gene: TRBV27; j_gene: TRBJ2-7; CDR3aa: CASSAREASYEQYF
v_gene: TRBV20-1; j_gene: TRBJ2-7; CDR3aa: CSARDPTRNYEQYF
v_gene: TRBV7-8; j_gene: TRBJ1-1; CDR3aa: CASSLLPGTEAFF